Presented here are 12 T cell receptor beta chains from one specimen sequenced in a study of cytomegalovirus exposure and HLA in healthy donors. The study ran its PCR with 60 Vbeta and 13 Jbeta primers. The method was immunoSEQ multiplex PCR; TCRdb's version includes in-frame clones alone and lacks a portion of them. The sample includes around 87,000 clones, over 70% of them seen just once. Source material: PBMCs. Receptor source: a girl under 10 years old in good health and CMV-seropositive.

The chain uses TRBV5-1 and TRBJ2-7; 8 nucleotides align to TRBD1. The CDR3 contains 14 residues. V gave up 1 base and J gave up 6 bases; unmatched junction bases: 6. The germline CDR1 and CDR2 sequences are SGHRS and YFSETQ. The CDR3 nucleotides are TGCGCCAGCAGCTTGACGACAGGGGCTCTCGAGCAGTACTTC. Its protein product is CASSLTTGALEQYF.

The chain carries TRBV28 and TRBJ1-5; D uncertain. The V end lost 4 bases, the J end lost 0 bases, and 16 bases lay between the germline ends. This CDR3 region has 17 residues. Germline values: CDR1 MDHEN, CDR2 SYDVKM. The CDR3 DNA follows: TGTGCCAGCAGTTCCGCCTCCTACTTGCATAGCAATCAGCCCCAGCATTTT. Encoded protein: CASSSASYLHSNQPQHF.

The V and J genes are TRBV6-1 and TRBJ1-5; a weak D match, TRBD1 (5 bases). V was pared by 0 bases and J by 3 bases, with 18 bases between. Germline assignment: CDR1 MNHNS and CDR2 SASEGT. CDR3 length equals 18 residues. In DNA form, the CDR3 reads TGTGCCAGCAGTGAAGCCCCTCTGGGGACTACATTCAATCAGCCCCAGCATTTT. This translates into CASSEAPLGTTFNQPQHF.

This clone came up once. V gene TRBV28 combines with J gene TRBJ2-3, with no clear D. Trimming shortened V by 6 bases and J by 8 bases, and 33 bases separated the two germline ends. Germline V gene data show CDR1 as MDHEN and CDR2 as SYDVKM. The CDR3 is made up of 19 amino acids. The DNA for the CDR3 is TGTGCCAGCAGCTCTCCGCCGGGTCGTCCAACCTCCTCGATTGGTACGCAGTATTTT. This translates into CASSSPPGRPTSSIGTQYF.

The J gene is TRBJ1-5, the V gene TRBV30; D is undetermined. V lost 2 bases, J lost 0 bases, and 14 bases lay in between. CDR3 length equals 16 residues. Per the germline V gene, CDR1 is GTSNPN and CDR2 is SVGIG (reference sequence). The CDR3 sequence: CAWSTPRGASNQPQHF. The CDR3 bases are TGTGCCTGGAGTACCCCCCGGGGAGCTAGCAATCAGCCCCAGCATTTT.

The chain is built from TRBV14 and TRBJ1-3; D may be TRBD1 (5 bases). From germline, CDR1 is SGHDN and CDR2 FVKESK. V was clipped by 4 bases and J by 3 bases, with 10 bases between them. This CDR3 is built from 14 residues. The CDR3 DNA reads TGTGCCAGCAGCCGCCGGACATTTGGAAACACCATATATTTT. Amino acids: CASSRRTFGNTIYF.

The chain joins TRBV30 to TRBJ1-6, with 10 bases aligning to TRBD1. Germline assignment: CDR1 GTSNPN and CDR2 SVGIG (reference sequence). Trimming removed 5 bases from V and 4 bases from J; junction bases left unmatched: 8. The CDR3 length is 16 residues. Written as DNA, the CDR3 is TGTGCCTGGCAACTCCGGGACAGGGGATATAATTCACCCCTCCACTTT. It encodes CAWQLRDRGYNSPLHF.

The V gene is TRBV2, the J gene TRBJ1-5, with D uncertain. Trimming stripped 7 bases from V and 1 base from J, with 14 bases between. The germline CDR1 and CDR2 sequences are SNHLY and FYNNEI. The length of the CDR3 is 15 residues. CDR3 coding DNA: TGTGCCAGCACCCCGGGAGGTGGAAGCAATCAGCCCCAGCATTTT. Amino acids: CASTPGGGSNQPQHF.

This chain uses TRBV25-1 with TRBJ2-3, with TRBD1 matching 11 bases. The germline gives CDR1 MGHDK, CDR2 SYGVNS. The V and J ends lost 4 bases and 3 bases, in that order; junction bases with no gene match: 6. The CDR3 extends over 16 amino acids. The CDR3: CASSGRDRGLTDTQYF. CDR3 nucleotides: TGTGCCAGCAGTGGCCGGGACAGGGGGTTGACAGATACGCAGTATTTT.

This clone was counted a single time. This chain joins TRBV18 and TRBJ2-7, with 7 bases aligning to TRBD1. Germline CDR1 reads KGHSH; CDR2 reads LQKENI. CDR3 length: 14 amino acids. After removal of 3 bases from V and 6 bases from J, the junction contained 8 bases not matched to a gene. CDR3 loop: CASSPNSSGGEQYF. CDR3 bases: TGTGCCAGCTCACCGAACTCATCAGGGGGCGAGCAGTACTTC.

Regarding this clone: It is likely a read error, because the conserved phenylalanine at the end of the CDR3 is missing. The chain recombines TRBV4-3 with TRBJ2-6; D is uncertain. Germline values: CDR1 LGHNA, CDR2 YSLEER. This CDR3 region has 17 residues. Trimming left V 0 bases short and J 2 bases short, with 11 bases between. The CDR3: CASSQESSATGANVLTV. The CDR3 DNA follows: TGCGCCAGCAGCCAAGAGTCCTCAGCTACTGGGGCCAACGTCCTGACTGTC.

This clone was seen just once. The chain employs TRBV7-8 and TRBJ2-5; 8 bases align to TRBD2. The ends lost 2 bases at V and 3 bases at J; junction bases unmatched: 2. Germline-derived CDR1 and CDR2 are SGHVS and FQNEAQ. The CDR3 runs to 14 residues. CDR3 in amino acids: CASSLRRGEETQYF. The CDR3 nucleotides are TGTGCCAGCAGCTTACGGCGGGGGGAAGAGACCCAGTACTTC.